This T cell receptor beta chain was recovered during a study of graft-versus-host responses after intestinal transplantation. About the research overall: Transplants were multivisceral, liver-intestinal, or isolated intestinal. Recipients uniformly received anti-thymocyte globulin induction, followed by tacrolimus and steroids for approximately 3 years.

Regarding this clone: The antigen remains undetermined.

The CDR3 extends over 14 amino acids. V lost 0 bases to trimming and J lost 1 base, with 7 bases between them. Germline V gene sequence: CDR1 SGDLS, CDR2 YYNGEE. Intraepithelial and lamina propria lymphocytes were freed from processed graft tissue. Study-wide results and limits: With peak circulating GvH clone levels came an association with early post-transplant HvG declines. The recipient marrow held GvH clones, and some of them showed up first in ileum or blood.

Method: immunoSEQ multiplex PCR; TCRdb's copy keeps in-frame clones and lacks some. This table has approximately 14,000 clones, almost 70% appearing once. The receptor was isolated from a human patient who received an intestinal transplant, so some T cells may come from the graft donor. Specimen: ileum tissue, collected around 99 weeks after intestinal transplantation. The chain recombines TRBV9 with TRBJ1-1; no reliable D call. CDR3 bases: TGTGCCAGCAGCGTAGGCCCACCGAACACTGAAGCTTTCTTT. Translating gives CASSVGPPNTEAFF.